This T cell receptor (beta chain) stems from a study of blood T cell repertoires in COVID-19. Overall study context: Some COVID-19 samples were acute and others convalescent; all came from the United States, Italy and Spain.

Trimming pared 3 bases from V and 1 base from J, leaving 15 bases between. There are 16 residues in the CDR3. CDR1 is SEHNR, CDR2 FQNEAQ, per germline (reference sequence). In the study's own analysis: Quantification of nucleated cells was approximated via reference gene primer amplification. TCRdb keeps only in-frame clones here, not all; method: immunoSEQ multiplex PCR. The V and J calls and the clone size are those of that table, but D and trimming were determined from the DNA. The sample lists roughly 190,000 clones, around four fifths occurring once. The rearrangement joins TRBV7-9 to TRBJ2-5; D gene uncertain. The TCR sequence derives from a human donor in a cohort sampled during active COVID-19. The sample taken for sequencing was peripheral blood. The CDR3 DNA reads as TGTGCCAGCAGCTTCGGCAGTCGACCTAGCCAAGAGACCCAGTACTTC. It yields the protein CASSFGSRPSQETQYF. The full variable domain, completed using reference TRBV7-9 and TRBJ2-5, is DTGVSQNPRHKITKRGQNVTFRCDPISEHNRLYWYRQTLGQGPEFLTYFQNEAQLEKSRLLSDRFSAERPKGSFSTLEIQRTEQGDSAMYLCASSFGSRPSQETQYFGPGTRLLVL.